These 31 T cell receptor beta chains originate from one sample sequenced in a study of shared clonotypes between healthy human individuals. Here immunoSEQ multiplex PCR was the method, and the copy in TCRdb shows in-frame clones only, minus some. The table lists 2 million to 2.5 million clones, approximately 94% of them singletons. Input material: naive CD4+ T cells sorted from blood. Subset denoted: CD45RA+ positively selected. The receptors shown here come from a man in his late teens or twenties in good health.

The DNA for the CDR3 is TGTGCCTGGAGTGTACTAAAGGGATCCGGCACAGATACGCAGTATTTT. Its translation: CAWSVLKGSGTDTQYF. This rearrangement joins TRBV30 to TRBJ2-3; unclear D gene. The germline V gene has CDR1 GTSNPN and CDR2 SVGIG (reference sequence). V was clipped by 0 bases and J by 1 base, with 14 bases between them. This CDR3 contains 16 residues.

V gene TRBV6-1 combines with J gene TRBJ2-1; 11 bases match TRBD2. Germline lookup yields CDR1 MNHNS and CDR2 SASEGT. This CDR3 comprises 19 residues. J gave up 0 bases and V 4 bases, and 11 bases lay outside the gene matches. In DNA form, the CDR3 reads TGTGCCAGCAGTGGAAGGTCTAGCGGGGGGACGAGCTCCTACAATGAGCAGTTCTTC. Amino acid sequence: CASSGRSSGGTSSYNEQFF.

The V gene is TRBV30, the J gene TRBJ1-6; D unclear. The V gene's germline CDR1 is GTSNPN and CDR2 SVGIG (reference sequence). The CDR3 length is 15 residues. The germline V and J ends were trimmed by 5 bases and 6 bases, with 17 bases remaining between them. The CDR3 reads CAWGKRRESNSPLHF. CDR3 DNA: TGTGCCTGGGGAAAGCGTAGGGAAAGTAATTCACCCCTCCACTTT.

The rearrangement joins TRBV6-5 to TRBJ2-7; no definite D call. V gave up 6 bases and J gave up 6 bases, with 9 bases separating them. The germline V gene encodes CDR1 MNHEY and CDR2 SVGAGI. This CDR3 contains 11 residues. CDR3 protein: CASRSVSEQYF. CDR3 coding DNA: TGTGCCAGCAGGTCCGTGAGCGAGCAGTACTTC.

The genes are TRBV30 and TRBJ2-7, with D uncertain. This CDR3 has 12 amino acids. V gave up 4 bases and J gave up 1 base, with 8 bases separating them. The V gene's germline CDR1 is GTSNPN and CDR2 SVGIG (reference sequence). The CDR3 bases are TGTGCCTGGAACCGGCAGTCCTACGAGCAGTACTTC. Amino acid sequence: CAWNRQSYEQYF.

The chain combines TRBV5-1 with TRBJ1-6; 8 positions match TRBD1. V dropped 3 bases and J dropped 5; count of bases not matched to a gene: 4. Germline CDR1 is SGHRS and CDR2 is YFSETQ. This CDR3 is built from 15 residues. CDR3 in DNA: TGCGCCAGCAGCTGGGAGACAGGGGATAATTCACCCCTCCACTTT. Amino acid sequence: CASSWETGDNSPLHF.

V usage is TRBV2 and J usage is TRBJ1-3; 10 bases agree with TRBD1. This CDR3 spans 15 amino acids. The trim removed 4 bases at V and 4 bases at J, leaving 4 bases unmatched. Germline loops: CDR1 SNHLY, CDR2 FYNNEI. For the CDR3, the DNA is TGTGCCAGCAGTGCAGAGGGACAGGGGGGAAACACCATATATTTT. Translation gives CASSAEGQGGNTIYF.

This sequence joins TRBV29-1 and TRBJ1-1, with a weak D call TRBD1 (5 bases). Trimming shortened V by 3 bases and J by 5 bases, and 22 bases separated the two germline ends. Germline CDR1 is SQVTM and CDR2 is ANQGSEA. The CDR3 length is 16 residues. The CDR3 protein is CSVEGGLQRSMTEAFF. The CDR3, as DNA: TGCAGCGTTGAGGGGGGATTACAGCGAAGTATGACTGAAGCTTTCTTT.

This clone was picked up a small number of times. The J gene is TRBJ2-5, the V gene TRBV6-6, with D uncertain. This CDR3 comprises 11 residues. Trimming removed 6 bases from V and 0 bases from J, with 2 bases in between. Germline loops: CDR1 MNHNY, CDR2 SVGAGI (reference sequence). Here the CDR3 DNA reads TGTGCCAGCAGCCACCAAGAGACCCAGTACTTC. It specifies CASSHQETQYF.

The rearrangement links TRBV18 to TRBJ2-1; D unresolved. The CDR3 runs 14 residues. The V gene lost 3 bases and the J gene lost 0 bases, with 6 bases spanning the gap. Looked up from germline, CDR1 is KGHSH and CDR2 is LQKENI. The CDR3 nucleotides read TGTGCCAGCTCACCGGACGGCTCCTACAATGAGCAGTTCTTC. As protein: CASSPDGSYNEQFF.

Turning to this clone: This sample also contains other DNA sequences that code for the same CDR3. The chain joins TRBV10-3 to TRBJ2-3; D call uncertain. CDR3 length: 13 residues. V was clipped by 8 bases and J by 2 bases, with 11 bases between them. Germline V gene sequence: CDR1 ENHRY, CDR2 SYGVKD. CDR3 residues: CAISPGFTDTQYF. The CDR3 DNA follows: TGTGCCATCTCTCCCGGATTCACAGATACGCAGTATTTT.

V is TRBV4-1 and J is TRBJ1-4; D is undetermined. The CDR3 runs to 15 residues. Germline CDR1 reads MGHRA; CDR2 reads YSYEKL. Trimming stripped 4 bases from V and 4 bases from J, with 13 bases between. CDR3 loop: CASSRREGNNEKLFF. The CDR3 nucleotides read TGCGCCAGCAGCCGACGGGAGGGAAATAATGAAAAACTGTTTTTT.

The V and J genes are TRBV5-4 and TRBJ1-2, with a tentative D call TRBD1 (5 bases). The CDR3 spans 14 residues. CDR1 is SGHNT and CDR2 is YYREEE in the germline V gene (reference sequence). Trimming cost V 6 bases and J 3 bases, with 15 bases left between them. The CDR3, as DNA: TGTGCCAGCACCCTTGAACGGGGCTACTATGGCTACACCTTC. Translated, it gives CASTLERGYYGYTF.

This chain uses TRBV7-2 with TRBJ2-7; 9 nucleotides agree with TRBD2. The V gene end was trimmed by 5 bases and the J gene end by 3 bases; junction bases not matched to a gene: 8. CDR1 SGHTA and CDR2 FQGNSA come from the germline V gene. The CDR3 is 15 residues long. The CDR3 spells CASSVPLSGSYEQYF. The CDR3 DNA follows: TGTGCCAGCAGCGTACCCCTTAGCGGGAGCTACGAGCAGTACTTC.

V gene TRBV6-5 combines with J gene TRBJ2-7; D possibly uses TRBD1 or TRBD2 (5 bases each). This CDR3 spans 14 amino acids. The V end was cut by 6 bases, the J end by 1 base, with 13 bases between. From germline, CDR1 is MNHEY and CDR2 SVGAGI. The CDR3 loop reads CASRAAGASYEQYF. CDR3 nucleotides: TGTGCCAGCAGAGCAGCCGGGGCATCCTACGAGCAGTACTTC.

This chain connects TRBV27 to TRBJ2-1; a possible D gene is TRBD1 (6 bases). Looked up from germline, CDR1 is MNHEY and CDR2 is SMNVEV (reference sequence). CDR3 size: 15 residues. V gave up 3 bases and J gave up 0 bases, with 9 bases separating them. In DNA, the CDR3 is TGTGCCAGCAGTTTTGACAGGAGCTCCTACAATGAGCAGTTCTTC. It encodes CASSFDRSSYNEQFF.

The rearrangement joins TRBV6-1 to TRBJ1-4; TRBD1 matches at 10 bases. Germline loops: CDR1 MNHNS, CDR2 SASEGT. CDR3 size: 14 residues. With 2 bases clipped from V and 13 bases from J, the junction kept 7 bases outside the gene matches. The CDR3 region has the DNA TGTGCCAGCAGTGAACCTGGACAGGGGGGTGGACTGTTTTTT. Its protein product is CASSEPGQGGGLFF.

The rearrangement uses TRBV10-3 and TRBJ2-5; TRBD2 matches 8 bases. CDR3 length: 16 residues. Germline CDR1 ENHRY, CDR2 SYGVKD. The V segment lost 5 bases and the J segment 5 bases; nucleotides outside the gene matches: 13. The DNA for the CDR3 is TGTGCCATCAGTCCCGGGGCGGGGGGCGAAAGTGAGACCCAGTACTTC. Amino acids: CAISPGAGGESETQYF.

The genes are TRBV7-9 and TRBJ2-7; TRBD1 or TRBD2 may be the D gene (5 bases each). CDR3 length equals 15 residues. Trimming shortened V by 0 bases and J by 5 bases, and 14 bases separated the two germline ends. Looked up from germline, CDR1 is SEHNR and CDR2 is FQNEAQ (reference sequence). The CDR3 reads CASSLALGRDHEQYF. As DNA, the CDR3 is TGTGCCAGCAGCTTAGCGTTAGGCAGGGACCACGAGCAGTACTTC. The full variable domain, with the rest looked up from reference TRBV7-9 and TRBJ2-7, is DTGVSQNPRHKITKRGQNVTFRCDPISEHNRLYWYRQTLGQGPEFLTYFQNEAQLEKSRLLSDRFSAERPKGSFSTLEIQRTEQGDSAMYLCASSLALGRDHEQYFGPGTRLTVT.

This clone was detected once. As DNA, the CDR3 is TGTGCCAGCAGCCTCGACAGGGTCTCTGAAGCTTTCTTT. Amino acids: CASSLDRVSEAFF. The chain has TRBV2 and TRBJ1-1; 7 bases align to TRBD1. J gave up 6 bases and V 6 bases, and 7 bases lay outside the gene matches. Germline lookup yields CDR1 SNHLY and CDR2 FYNNEI. CDR3 length: 13 amino acids.

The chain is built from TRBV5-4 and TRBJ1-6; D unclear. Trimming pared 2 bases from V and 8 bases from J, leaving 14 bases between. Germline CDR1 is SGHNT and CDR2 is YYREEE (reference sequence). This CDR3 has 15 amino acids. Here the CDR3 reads CASSLRDGIDSPLHF. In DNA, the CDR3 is TGTGCCAGCAGCTTAAGGGATGGTATTGATTCACCCCTCCACTTT.

This CDR3 reads CASRGRFEQYF. In DNA, the CDR3 is TGTGCCAGCAGGGGCCGGTTCGAGCAGTACTTC. The rearrangement joins TRBV2 to TRBJ2-7; D is unresolved. Trimming left V 6 bases short and J 6 bases short, with 9 bases between. There are 11 residues in the CDR3. Germline CDR1 reads SNHLY; CDR2 reads FYNNEI.

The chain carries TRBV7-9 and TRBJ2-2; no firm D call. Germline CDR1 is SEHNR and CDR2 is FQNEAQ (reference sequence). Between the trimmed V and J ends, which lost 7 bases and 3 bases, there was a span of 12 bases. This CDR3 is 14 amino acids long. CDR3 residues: CASTPGDYTGELFF. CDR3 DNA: TGTGCCAGCACCCCAGGTGACTACACCGGGGAGCTGTTTTTT. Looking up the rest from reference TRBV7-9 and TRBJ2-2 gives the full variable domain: DTGVSQNPRHKITKRGQNVTFRCDPISEHNRLYWYRQTLGQGPEFLTYFQNEAQLEKSRLLSDRFSAERPKGSFSTLEIQRTEQGDSAMYLCASTPGDYTGELFFGEGSRLTVL.

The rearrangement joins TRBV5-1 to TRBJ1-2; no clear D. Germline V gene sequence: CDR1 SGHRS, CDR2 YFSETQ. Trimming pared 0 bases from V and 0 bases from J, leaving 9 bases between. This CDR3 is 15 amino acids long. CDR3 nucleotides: TGCGCCAGCAGCTTGGATGGCAGGCCTAACTATGGCTACACCTTC. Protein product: CASSLDGRPNYGYTF.

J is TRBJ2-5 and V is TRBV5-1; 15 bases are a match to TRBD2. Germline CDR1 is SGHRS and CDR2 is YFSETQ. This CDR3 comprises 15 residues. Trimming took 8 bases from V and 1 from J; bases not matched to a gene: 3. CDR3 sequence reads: CASRTSGRGQETQYF. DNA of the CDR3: TGCGCCAGTAGGACTAGCGGGAGGGGCCAAGAGACCCAGTACTTC.

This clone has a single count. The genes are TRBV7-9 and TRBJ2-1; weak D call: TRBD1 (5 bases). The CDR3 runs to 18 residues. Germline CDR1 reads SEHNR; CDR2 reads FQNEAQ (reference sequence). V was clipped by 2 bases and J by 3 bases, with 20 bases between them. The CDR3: CASSLRPSWGGHYNEQFF. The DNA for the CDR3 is TGTGCCAGCAGCTTAAGGCCCTCATGGGGCGGCCACTACAATGAGCAGTTCTTC.

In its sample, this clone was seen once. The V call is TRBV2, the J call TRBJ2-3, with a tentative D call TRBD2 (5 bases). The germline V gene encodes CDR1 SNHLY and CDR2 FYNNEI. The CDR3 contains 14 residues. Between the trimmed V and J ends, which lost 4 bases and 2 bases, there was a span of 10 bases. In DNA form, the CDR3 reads TGTGCCAGCAGTGTGGGGAGAAACACAGATACGCAGTATTTT. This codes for CASSVGRNTDTQYF.

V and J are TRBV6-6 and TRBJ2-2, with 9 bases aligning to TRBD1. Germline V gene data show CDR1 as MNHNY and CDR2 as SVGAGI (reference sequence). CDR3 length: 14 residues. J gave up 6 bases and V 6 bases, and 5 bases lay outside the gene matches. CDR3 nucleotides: TGTGCCAGCAGACAGGGGGCGGAAGCCGGGGAGCTGTTTTTT. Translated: CASRQGAEAGELFF.

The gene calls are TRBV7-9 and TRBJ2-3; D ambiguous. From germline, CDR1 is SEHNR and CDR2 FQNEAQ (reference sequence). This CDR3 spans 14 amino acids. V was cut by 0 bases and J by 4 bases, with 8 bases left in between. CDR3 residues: CASSLAGRADTQYF. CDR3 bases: TGTGCCAGCAGCTTAGCCGGTAGAGCAGATACGCAGTATTTT.

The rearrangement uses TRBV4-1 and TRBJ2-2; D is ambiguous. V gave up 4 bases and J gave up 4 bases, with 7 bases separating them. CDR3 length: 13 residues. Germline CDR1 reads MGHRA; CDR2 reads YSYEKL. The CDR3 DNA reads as TGCGCCAGCAGCCGCGTTAGCACCGGGGAGCTGTTTTTT. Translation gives CASSRVSTGELFF.

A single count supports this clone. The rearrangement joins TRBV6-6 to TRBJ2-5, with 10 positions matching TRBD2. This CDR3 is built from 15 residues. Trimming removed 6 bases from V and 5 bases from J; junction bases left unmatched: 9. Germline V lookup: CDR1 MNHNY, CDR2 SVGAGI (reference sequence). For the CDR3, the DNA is TGTGCCAGCAGGACAGCGGGAGGGCCTGTCGAGACCCAGTACTTC. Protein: CASRTAGGPVETQYF.